This T cell receptor (beta chain) was identified during a study of tumor-infiltrating lymphocytes in localized non-small cell lung cancer. Study details: Patients included smokers and never-smokers with various histologies, some sampled after neoadjuvant chemotherapy.

Worth noting for this clone: What it binds is not known.

Notes on the study in general: T-cell fraction did not differ between immunotypes IM1 and IM2. Technical variation could not be separated from intratumor heterogeneity here.

CDR3 length: 16 amino acids. Trimming removed 4 bases from V and 6 bases from J; junction bases left unmatched: 10. Germline-derived CDR1 and CDR2 are MNHEY and SMNVEV (reference sequence). Clones were read by immunoSEQ multiplex PCR, and TCRdb kept only the in-frame ones, dropping some. Of about 7,600 clones listed, 74% are singletons. Material for sequencing was uninvolved lung tissue not adjacent to the tumor. The clonotype was recovered from a human donor with non-small cell lung cancer. This chain connects TRBV27 to TRBJ2-1; 9 nucleotides line up with TRBD1. The CDR3 coding sequence is TGTGCCAGCAGTTCCCCGACCGGGACAGGGAGCAATGAGCAGTTCTTC. This gives the protein CASSSPTGTGSNEQFF.